The rows below give T cell receptor beta chains drawn from one sample of a study of CD8+CD57+ T cells in acquired aplastic anemia. TCRdb called the reads again in MiXCR, with one record for every CDR3 protein. The repertoire holds 250,000 or so distinct CDR3 sequences, with around 46% as singletons. What was sequenced was sorted CD4+, CD8+, or CD8+CD57+ T cells (not recorded which) from PBMCs. Receptors originate from a human donor with aplastic anemia. Each CDR3 is given with its conserved first and last residue. Fields, in order: V gene, clone size, D gene, J gene, CDR3 protein, CDR3 DNA. The D gene is left open where the match is weak. Some rows mark clone size as missing; the rest say once, few, many or name a class of expanded clone.

V: TRBV7-8
size: NA
D: NA
J: TRBJ1-2
CDR3: CASSLAGPTFGYTF
DNA: TGTGCCAGCAGCTTAGCGGGCCCGACATTTGGCTACACCTTC

V: TRBV9
size: few
D: NA
J: TRBJ2-1
CDR3: CASSGYNEQFF
DNA: TGTGCCAGCAGTGGGTACAATGAGCAGTTCTTC

V: TRBV9
size: many
D: NA
J: TRBJ1-5
CDR3: CASSVGRLNQPQHF
DNA: TGTGCCAGCAGCGTAGGAAGACTCAATCAGCCCCAGCATTTT

V: TRBV5-1
size: NA
D: TRBD1
J: TRBJ1-2
CDR3: CASSYQGARYGYTF
DNA: TGCGCCAGCAGCTATCAGGGGGCGCGGTATGGCTACACCTTC

V: TRBV27
size: many
D: NA
J: TRBJ2-3
CDR3: CASSLSRTDTQYF
DNA: TGTGCCAGCAGTTTATCACGCACAGATACGCAGTATTTT

V: TRBV6-5
size: many
D: TRBD1
J: TRBJ2-7
CDR3: CASSDRRTGAYEQYF
DNA: TGTGCCAGCAGTGATCGTCGGACAGGGGCATACGAGCAGTACTTC

V: TRBV7-9
size: many
D: TRBD1
J: TRBJ1-5
CDR3: CASSPSDREPQHF
DNA: TGTGCCAGCAGCCCGTCAGACAGGGAGCCCCAGCATTTT

V: TRBV10-3
size: many
D: NA
J: TRBJ1-6
CDR3: CATNPRDGNSPLHF
DNA: TGTGCCACAAACCCCCGGGATGGGAATTCACCCCTCCACTTT

V: TRBV25-1
size: many
D: TRBD1
J: TRBJ1-1
CDR3: CASSESTGANTEAFF
DNA: TGTGCCAGCAGTGAATCTACAGGGGCGAACACTGAAGCTTTCTTT

V: TRBV30
size: few
D: NA
J: TRBJ1-1
CDR3: CAWSVGQGNTEAFF
DNA: TGTGCCTGGAGTGTTGGGCAGGGGAACACTGAAGCTTTCTTT

V: TRBV15
size: NA
D: NA
J: TRBJ2-5
CDR3: CATSREGGPLGEQYF
DNA: TGTGCCACCAGCAGAGAGGGGGGTCCTTTGGGAGAGCAGTACTTC

V: TRBV20-1
size: NA
D: NA
J: TRBJ2-5
CDR3: CSASSPRRETQYF
DNA: TGCAGTGCCAGCAGTCCTCGTCGGGAGACCCAGTACTTC

V: TRBV20-1
size: NA
D: NA
J: TRBJ1-1
CDR3: CSAGGRVSTEAFF
DNA: TGCAGTGCTGGGGGTCGGGTGAGCACTGAAGCTTTCTTT

V: TRBV29-1
size: few
D: TRBD1
J: TRBJ1-1
CDR3: CSVDGTGGTEAFF
DNA: TGCAGCGTTGACGGGACAGGGGGCACTGAAGCTTTCTTT

V: TRBV2
size: NA
D: NA
J: TRBJ2-6
CDR3: CASTLSSGANVLTF
DNA: TGTGCCAGCACCCTCAGCTCTGGGGCCAACGTCCTGACTTTC

V: TRBV20-1
size: NA
D: TRBD2
J: TRBJ2-3
CDR3: CSARGTSATDTQYF
DNA: TGCAGTGCTAGGGGGACTAGCGCTACAGATACGCAGTATTTT

V: TRBV19
size: NA
D: TRBD1
J: TRBJ2-5
CDR3: CASSKTGGQETQYF
DNA: TGTGCCAGTAGTAAAACAGGGGGCCAAGAGACCCAGTACTTC

V: TRBV29-1
size: many
D: TRBD2
J: TRBJ2-1
CDR3: CSVEGTSGKPSYNEQFF
DNA: TGCAGCGTGGAAGGGACTAGCGGGAAACCATCCTACAATGAGCAGTTCTTC

V: TRBV5-6
size: many
D: NA
J: TRBJ1-2
CDR3: CASSLAAGVDGYTF
DNA: TGTGCCAGCAGCTTGGCGGCAGGGGTGGATGGCTACACCTTC

V: TRBV9
size: many
D: TRBD1
J: TRBJ2-7
CDR3: CASSVEQGSGYEQYF
DNA: TGTGCCAGCAGCGTAGAACAGGGGAGCGGCTACGAGCAGTACTTC

V: TRBV25-1
size: NA
D: TRBD1
J: TRBJ1-4
CDR3: CASSDPDRGPNEKLFF
DNA: TGTGCCAGCAGTGACCCTGACAGGGGACCTAATGAAAAACTGTTTTTT

V: TRBV27
size: NA
D: NA
J: TRBJ1-6
CDR3: CASSSPELYNSPLHF
DNA: TGTGCCAGCAGCTCACCGGAACTCTATAATTCACCCCTCCACTTT

V: TRBV5-6
size: many
D: NA
J: TRBJ2-7
CDR3: CASSFRPRTYEQYF
DNA: TGTGCCAGCAGCTTCCGACCACGCACCTACGAGCAGTACTTC

V: TRBV11-1
size: many
D: TRBD1
J: TRBJ1-5
CDR3: CASSLGTGANQPQHF
DNA: TGTGCCAGCAGCCTCGGGACAGGGGCCAATCAGCCCCAGCATTTT

V: TRBV7-2
size: NA
D: NA
J: TRBJ2-7
CDR3: CASSLADRAYEQYF
DNA: TGTGCCAGCAGCTTAGCCGACAGAGCATACGAGCAGTACTTC

V: TRBV7-2
size: NA
D: NA
J: TRBJ1-1
CDR3: CASSLNEGDTEAFF
DNA: TGTGCCAGCAGCCTAAACGAAGGGGACACTGAAGCTTTCTTT

V: TRBV7-9
size: many
D: NA
J: TRBJ1-2
CDR3: CASSLGRGDGYTF
DNA: TGTGCCAGCAGCCTGGGACGGGGGGATGGCTACACCTTC

V: TRBV30
size: NA
D: TRBD1
J: TRBJ2-7
CDR3: CAWSEGTGPHNEQYF
DNA: TGTGCCTGGAGCGAGGGGACAGGGCCCCACAATGAGCAGTACTTC

V: TRBV7-9
size: few
D: TRBD2
J: TRBJ2-7
CDR3: CASSFGGGYYEQYF
DNA: TGTGCCAGCAGCTTCGGCGGGGGTTACTACGAGCAGTACTTC

V: TRBV20-1
size: few
D: NA
J: TRBJ1-2
CDR3: CSARDWAGAEGLYGYTF
DNA: TGCAGTGCTAGAGATTGGGCAGGGGCGGAAGGACTCTATGGCTACACCTTC

V: TRBV19
size: many
D: NA
J: TRBJ2-1
CDR3: CASSTTGPGDYNEQFF
DNA: TGTGCCAGTAGTACGACGGGGCCAGGGGACTACAATGAGCAGTTCTTC

V: TRBV3-1
size: NA
D: TRBD2
J: TRBJ2-1
CDR3: CASSQDSSGSNEQFF
DNA: TGTGCCAGCAGCCAAGATAGTAGCGGGAGCAATGAGCAGTTCTTC

V: TRBV19
size: many
D: NA
J: TRBJ1-1
CDR3: CASSMGRLEAFF
DNA: TGTGCCAGTAGTATGGGCCGACTTGAAGCTTTCTTT

V: TRBV30
size: few
D: NA
J: TRBJ2-7
CDR3: CAWSVRYEQYF
DNA: TGTGCCTGGAGTGTTAGGTACGAGCAGTACTTC

V: TRBV15
size: many
D: TRBD1
J: TRBJ1-4
CDR3: CATSRDRGTGEEKLFF
DNA: TGTGCCACCAGCAGAGATCGGGGGACAGGGGAAGAAAAACTGTTTTTT

V: TRBV6-2/TRBV6-3
size: many
D: NA
J: TRBJ2-2
CDR3: CASRRSRELFF
DNA: TGTGCCAGCAGGCGCAGTCGGGAGCTGTTTTTT

V: TRBV10-3
size: once
D: TRBD1
J: TRBJ2-1
CDR3: CAIRDRAGSEQFF
DNA: TGTGCCATCAGGGACAGGGCTGGCAGTGAGCAGTTCTTC

V: TRBV4-3
size: NA
D: NA
J: TRBJ1-1
CDR3: CASSQDRAGNTEAFF
DNA: TGCGCCAGCAGCCAAGATCGGGCAGGGAACACTGAAGCTTTCTTT

V: TRBV7-2
size: NA
D: NA
J: TRBJ1-2
CDR3: CASSLLRVANYGYTF
DNA: TGTGCCAGCAGCCTGTTGAGGGTGGCTAACTATGGCTACACCTTC

V: TRBV7-9
size: NA
D: NA
J: TRBJ1-1
CDR3: CASSLEGVEAFF
DNA: TGTGCCAGCAGCTTAGAAGGGGTGGAAGCTTTCTTT

V: TRBV3-1
size: few
D: NA
J: TRBJ1-2
CDR3: CASSQDSADGYTF
DNA: TGTGCCAGCAGCCAAGATTCCGCAGATGGCTACACCTTC